Sequencing of this TCR beta chain was carried out in a study of shared clonotypes between healthy human individuals. Study summary: Those who served as donors were a couple of women and three men between the ages of 18 and 49. Study conclusions and caveats: For naive CD4 cells, roughly 5% of clonotypes were shared across a few donors.

The CDR3 covers 15 residues. J lost 5 bases, V lost 8 bases, and 9 bases had no gene match. From germline, CDR1 is ENHRY and CDR2 SYGVKD. Turning to this clone: What it binds is not known.

A CD45RA-negative memory subset and a CD45RA+ naive subset were separated from the CD4+ cells. Once extracted for a subset, genomic DNA was divided evenly among several immunoSEQ plates. Assay used: immunoSEQ multiplex PCR; TCRdb lists only in-frame clones, some missing. Counted here are 2 million to 2.5 million clones, 90% to 97% occurring once; the ten biggest clones make up over 0.1%. This TCR was recovered from a young man in good health. The chain carries TRBV10-3 and TRBJ2-3, with 11 bases aligning to TRBD2. The sequenced sample was naive CD4+ T cells sorted from blood. Subset noted: CD45RA+ positively selected. DNA of the CDR3: TGTGCCATCTCCCGTCGGCTAGCGGGGGGAGATACGCAGTATTTT. As protein: CAISRRLAGGDTQYF.